Below are 20 T cell receptor beta chains sequenced from a single sample in a study of blood T cell repertoires in COVID-19. TCRdb's table, derived via immunoSEQ multiplex PCR, lists solely in-frame clones and lacks some. The repertoire consists of about 190,000 clones, with roughly nine tenths occurring once and the leading ten covering around 7%. The specimen was peripheral blood. The receptors here all came from a man aged 35-49 years with acute or convalescent COVID-19.

This rearrangement joins TRBV12-3 or TRBV12-4 to TRBJ2-7; D perhaps matches TRBD1 (6 bases). This CDR3 comprises 13 residues. V shed 8 bases and J shed 4 bases, with 15 bases lying between them. In DNA, the CDR3 is TGTGCCAGCGCCCAGGGGCCAAGGTACGAGCAGTACTTC. Protein: CASAQGPRYEQYF.

This clone was observed a handful of times. V is TRBV6-4 and J is TRBJ2-2; 10 bases fit TRBD2. Per the germline V gene, CDR1 is MRHNA and CDR2 is SNTAGT. The CDR3 runs 15 residues. V lost 0 bases, J lost 6 bases, and 1 base stayed unmatched. The CDR3 DNA reads as TGTGCCAGCAGTGACTCAGCGGGGGGGCCCGGGGAGCTGTTTTTT. Translated, it gives CASSDSAGGPGELFF.

The chain couples TRBV14 to TRBJ1-2; D gene ambiguous. The length of the CDR3 is 13 residues. V lost 0 bases and J lost 4, with 6 bases in between. CDR1 is SGHDN, CDR2 FVKESK, per germline. This chain's CDR3 is CASSQEYSYGYTF. In nucleotides, the CDR3 is TGTGCCAGCAGCCAAGAGTACAGCTATGGCTACACCTTC.

J is TRBJ2-7 and V is TRBV5-1; 9 positions agree with TRBD1. The length of the CDR3 is 14 residues. The J segment lost 5 bases and the V segment lost 2 bases, leaving 5 bases of the junction unmatched. The V gene's germline CDR1 is SGHRS and CDR2 YFSETQ. CDR3 sequence reads: CASSFNDRGDEQYF. CDR3 coding DNA: TGCGCCAGCAGCTTTAACGACAGGGGGGACGAGCAGTACTTC.

The chain is built from TRBV5-5 and TRBJ1-4, with D perhaps matching TRBD1 (5 bases). Trimming left V 4 bases short and J 1 base short, with 14 bases between. Germline values: CDR1 SGHKS, CDR2 YYEKEE (reference sequence). The CDR3 consists of 16 residues. CDR3 nucleotides: TGTGCCAGCAGCGTGGGACTTCTGGGAACTAATGAAAAACTGTTTTTT. Protein sequence: CASSVGLLGTNEKLFF.

Here the CDR3 reads CASSKVKDPSQEQGASHEQYF. The CDR3 DNA follows: TGTGCCAGCAGCAAGGTGAAAGACCCTTCCCAGGAACAGGGGGCTTCCCACGAGCAGTACTTC. V is TRBV21-1 and J is TRBJ2-7; TRBD1 is the table's D call and was not checked against the DNA. TRBV21-1 is designated a pseudogene. The CDR3 totals 21 residues.

The gene calls are TRBV15 and TRBJ1-4; no definite D call. The CDR3 is 14 residues long. V lost 5 bases, J lost 8 bases, and 15 bases lay in between. Per the germline V gene, CDR1 is LNHNV and CDR2 is YYDKDF (reference sequence). CDR3 nucleotide sequence: TGTGCCACCAGCCTCAACTCTGGCGGAGAAAAACTGTTTTTT. Protein sequence: CATSLNSGGEKLFF.

This chain links TRBV11-2 with TRBJ2-5, with TRBD2 matching 13 bases. Germline V gene sequence: CDR1 SGHAT, CDR2 FQNNGV. The CDR3 totals 15 residues. Trimming at V came to 4 bases and at J to 5 bases, leaving 4 bases not matched to a gene. Here the CDR3 DNA reads TGTGCCAGCAGCTCCACTAGCGGGGGGGTGGAGACCCAGTACTTC. Its protein product is CASSSTSGGVETQYF.

This chain joins TRBV5-6 and TRBJ1-1, with D maybe TRBD1 (6 bases). CDR1 is SGHDT and CDR2 is YYEEEE in the germline V gene. V was cut by 4 bases and J by 5 bases, with 15 bases left in between. This CDR3 has 14 residues. This chain's CDR3 is CASSVGPRGTEAFF. Here the CDR3 DNA reads TGTGCCAGCAGCGTGGGCCCAAGGGGGACTGAAGCTTTCTTT.

This chain connects TRBV12-3 or TRBV12-4 to TRBJ1-2, with D tentatively TRBD1 (6 bases). The CDR3 loop spans 12 amino acids. The CDR3 sequence: CASGVVNYGYTF. The DNA for the CDR3 is TGTGCATCAGGGGTGGTCAACTATGGCTACACCTTC.

This clone showed up just once. DNA of the CDR3: TGTGCCAGCTCACCACCCGCCATAGACTCTGGAAACACCATATATTTT. Translation gives CASSPPAIDSGNTIYF. The chain has TRBV18 and TRBJ1-3; D unresolved. The CDR3 loop spans 16 amino acids. With 0 bases removed from V and 0 bases from J, the gap between germline ends came to 9 bases. CDR1 and CDR2 (germline): KGHSH, LQKENI.

V usage is TRBV27 and J usage is TRBJ2-5; the match to TRBD1 covers 8 bases. This CDR3 contains 12 residues. The junction had 1 base not matched to a gene; V was cut back by 3 bases and J by 7 bases. CDR1 MNHEY and CDR2 SMNVEV come from the germline V gene (reference sequence). The CDR3 loop is CASSFGQGTQYF. DNA of the CDR3: TGTGCCAGCAGTTTCGGACAGGGGACCCAGTACTTC.

This sequence joins TRBV19 and TRBJ1-5; 9 positions agree with TRBD1. CDR3 length equals 14 residues. Germline values: CDR1 LNHDA, CDR2 SQIVND (reference sequence). The junction had 5 bases not matched to a gene; V was cut back by 5 bases and J by 6 bases. The CDR3 loop reads CASSVTGGRQPQHF. The CDR3 region has the DNA TGTGCCAGTAGTGTGACAGGGGGTCGTCAGCCCCAGCATTTT.

The chain carries TRBV6-5 and TRBJ1-1; 7 nucleotides line up with TRBD1. The trim removed 2 bases at V and 5 bases at J, leaving 5 bases unmatched. Germline CDR1 and CDR2: MNHEY and SVGAGI. The CDR3 runs 14 residues. CDR3 nucleotides: TGTGCCAGCAGTTACGGGACAGAGAGGACTGAAGCTTTCTTT. This codes for CASSYGTERTEAFF.

This clone was seen a few times. This rearrangement joins TRBV5-4 to TRBJ2-7; a possible D gene is TRBD2 (7 bases). Germline V gene sequence: CDR1 SGHNT, CDR2 YYREEE (reference sequence). This CDR3 is 15 amino acids long. Deletions cut 4 bases from V and 7 bases from J, with 21 bases between. The CDR3 loop reads CASSPGGPVRGEQYF. The CDR3 nucleotides read TGTGCCAGCAGCCCGGGGGGCCCTGTAAGAGGGGAGCAGTACTTC.

The rearrangement links TRBV19 to TRBJ1-4; 8 bases line up with TRBD1. The CDR3 length is 16 residues. V dropped 5 bases and J dropped 0; count of bases not matched to a gene: 5. Germline-derived CDR1 and CDR2 are LNHDA and SQIVND (reference sequence). CDR3 sequence: CASSHDRGATNEKLFF. The CDR3 DNA follows: TGTGCCAGTAGTCATGACAGGGGTGCAACTAATGAAAAACTGTTTTTT.

The gene calls are TRBV7-2 and TRBJ2-3; 9 bases match TRBD2. With 2 bases clipped from V and 5 bases from J, the junction kept 5 bases outside the gene matches. In germline, CDR1 is SGHTA, CDR2 FQGNSA. The length of the CDR3 is 15 residues. The CDR3, as DNA: TGTGCCAGCAGCTTACCGCGGGGGGGGCAAGATACGCAGTATTTT. Translating gives CASSLPRGGQDTQYF. Full variable domain (missing parts from reference TRBV7-2 and TRBJ2-3): GAGVSQSPSNKVTEKGKDVELRCDPISGHTALYWYRQSLGQGLEFLIYFQGNSAPDKSGLPSDRFSAERTGGSVSTLTIQRTQQEDSAVYLCASSLPRGGQDTQYFGPGTRLTVL.

The genes are TRBV9 and TRBJ1-5; maybe TRBD1 (5 bases). This CDR3 comprises 15 residues. The germline V gene encodes CDR1 SGDLS and CDR2 YYNGEE. V was shortened by 1 base and J by 0 bases, with 8 bases between the two germline ends. DNA for the CDR3: TGTGCCAGCAGCGTATCAGGGCTTAGCAATCAGCCCCAGCATTTT. This sequence encodes CASSVSGLSNQPQHF.

This clone was seen more than once but under ten times. The chain links TRBV6-5 to TRBJ2-7; 7 bases align to TRBD1. V was clipped by 6 bases and J by 0 bases; unmatched bases: 8. The CDR3 extends over 15 amino acids. Per the germline V gene, CDR1 is MNHEY and CDR2 is SVGAGI. The CDR3: CASSLTGYPSYEQYF. Here the CDR3 DNA reads TGTGCCAGCAGCCTGACAGGGTACCCCTCCTACGAGCAGTACTTC.

This chain uses TRBV27 with TRBJ2-3; 11 bases map to TRBD2. Unmatched junction bases numbered 15, after V lost 8 bases and J lost 2 bases. The CDR3 totals 18 residues. CDR1 is MNHEY and CDR2 is SMNVEV in the germline V gene (reference sequence). In nucleotides, the CDR3 is TGTGCCAGCCGTTCAATTAGCGGGGGGGTGTCTTACACAGATACGCAGTATTTT. Translation gives CASRSISGGVSYTDTQYF.